The 8 T cell receptor beta chains listed next were all sequenced from one sample in a study of early stage breast cancer tumors (dated by TCRdb to 2015 to 2018). Libraries came from the immunoSEQ multiplex PCR assay. The source is immuneACCESS, and TCRdb retained only in-frame sequences with V and J called. Part of the clones is not carried over; for the studies checked, unresolved V genes explain less than half of this, and the remainder is unexplained. In this sample the table shows roughly 60,000 clones, over 60% of which occur a single time. Of the sample, around 3.7% is held by the ten largest clones. Input material: blood. These receptors all stem from a person aged 30 to 39 with breast cancer.

V usage is TRBV18 and J usage is TRBJ2-7; a weak D match, TRBD1 (5 bases). V was shortened by 2 bases and J by 7 bases, with 18 bases between the two germline ends. Looked up from germline, CDR1 is KGHSH and CDR2 is LQKENI. The CDR3 totals 15 residues. The CDR3, as DNA: TGTGCCAGCTCACCAACAGGTTCTGAGTTGGGGGAGCAGTACTTC. Its translation: CASSPTGSELGEQYF.

V is TRBV7-6 and J is TRBJ2-5; D might be TRBD2 (5 bases). V lost 3 bases and J lost 2, with 16 bases in between. The V gene's germline CDR1 is SGHVS and CDR2 FNYEAQ. CDR3 size: 16 residues. DNA of the CDR3: TGTGCCAGCAGCTTTACTAGGCCTGGCCCACAAGAGACCCAGTACTTC. Amino acid sequence: CASSFTRPGPQETQYF.

The CDR3 loop is CASSSGVTYEQYF. Written as DNA, the CDR3 is TGTGCCAGCAGTTCAGGGGTTACCTACGAGCAGTACTTC. The chain recombines TRBV6-5 with TRBJ2-7, with D possibly being TRBD1 (6 bases). The germline gives CDR1 MNHEY, CDR2 SVGAGI. This CDR3 spans 13 amino acids. V lost 4 bases and J 2 bases, leaving 9 bases between the germline ends.

This rearrangement joins TRBV2 to TRBJ2-5, with 7 bases lining up with TRBD1. The V gene's germline CDR1 is SNHLY and CDR2 FYNNEI. There are 14 residues in the CDR3. With 7 bases clipped from V and 2 bases from J, the junction kept 7 bases outside the gene matches. CDR3 DNA: TGTGCCAGCAACACCCTGGACAGGCAAGAGACCCAGTACTTC. Translated: CASNTLDRQETQYF.

The V and J genes are TRBV19 and TRBJ1-1, with D unresolved. CDR1 is LNHDA and CDR2 is SQIVND in the germline V gene (reference sequence). The V end lost 3 bases, the J end lost 0 bases, and 8 bases lay between the germline ends. This CDR3 spans 14 amino acids. In DNA form, the CDR3 reads TGTGCCAGTAGTATGAGAGAAATGAACACTGAAGCTTTCTTT. It specifies CASSMREMNTEAFF.

The chain employs TRBV6-5 and TRBJ1-3, with D possibly matching TRBD1 (5 bases). The V and J ends lost 0 bases and 2 bases respectively, with 8 bases between them. Per germline, CDR1 MNHEY and CDR2 SVGAGI. This CDR3 contains 15 residues. For the CDR3, the DNA is TGTGCCAGCAGTTACTCCCAGGGACCTGGAAACACCATATATTTT. Translating it yields CASSYSQGPGNTIYF.

The J gene is TRBJ2-1, the V gene TRBV7-2; the match to TRBD2 covers 12 bases. Trimming took 5 bases from V and 12 from J; bases not matched to a gene: 11. Germline assignment: CDR1 SGHTA and CDR2 FQGNSA. The CDR3 extends over 15 amino acids. This CDR3 is CASSPGLAGIGVQFF. CDR3 in DNA: TGTGCCAGCAGCCCGGGACTAGCGGGTATCGGTGTGCAGTTCTTC.

The CDR3 region has the DNA TGTGCCTGGGCAAGGGGAAACTACGAGCAGTACTTC. Its translation is CAWARGNYEQYF. The V and J genes are TRBV30 and TRBJ2-7; TRBD1 might be the D (5 bases). V was clipped by 5 bases and J by 3 bases, with 11 bases between them. The CDR3 consists of 12 residues. Germline V lookup: CDR1 GTSNPN, CDR2 SVGIG (reference sequence). Based on the CDR3 plus reference TRBV30 and TRBJ2-7, the full variable domain is SQTIHQWPATLVQPVGSPLSLECTVEGTSNPNLYWYRQAAGRGLQLLFYSVGIGQISSEVPQNLSASRPQDRQFILSSKKLLLSDSGFYLCAWARGNYEQYFGPGTRLTVT.